The 27 T cell receptor beta chains presented below share a single source sample, sequenced in a study of T cell responses to AZD1222 COVID-19 vaccine. TCRdb's copy holds only in-frame clones and misses some; the assay was immunoSEQ multiplex PCR. Among around 140,000 clones, about 89% were seen once, and the ten largest hold 3.8%. This sample comprised peripheral blood, obtained 28 days after the second AZD1222 dose. The origin of the receptors is an adult who received the AZD1222 COVID-19 vaccine.

A single count supports this clone. This chain connects TRBV5-1 to TRBJ1-2, with D maybe TRBD1 (5 bases). The CDR3 is 17 amino acids. V was cut by 4 bases and J by 4 bases, with 23 bases left in between. Germline V lookup: CDR1 SGHRS, CDR2 YFSETQ. The CDR3: CASSPGGWSPGVYGYTF. The CDR3 coding sequence is TGCGCCAGCAGCCCCGGGGGGTGGAGCCCCGGGGTCTATGGCTACACCTTC. The full variable domain, with the rest looked up from reference TRBV5-1 and TRBJ1-2, is KAGVTQTPRYLIKTRGQQVTLSCSPISGHRSVSWYQQTPGQGLQFLFEYFSETQRNKGNFPGRFSGRQFSNSRSEMNVSTLELGDSALYLCASSPGGWSPGVYGYTFGSGTRLTVV.

The chain recombines TRBV5-6 with TRBJ2-7; 7 nucleotides align to TRBD2. Looked up from germline, CDR1 is SGHDT and CDR2 is YYEEEE. V gave up 4 bases and J gave up 0 bases; unmatched junction bases: 4. This CDR3 spans 14 amino acids. CDR3 nucleotides: TGTGCCAGCAGCCGTCGACTAGCCTCCTACGAGCAGTACTTC. It translates to CASSRRLASYEQYF.

This chain connects TRBV4-1 to TRBJ1-6, with D uncertain. The ends were cut back, 2 bases at V and 8 bases at J, with 16 bases in the middle. From germline, CDR1 is MGHRA and CDR2 YSYEKL. The CDR3 runs to 16 residues. The chain's CDR3 is CASSQPRMRLDSPLHF. As DNA, the CDR3 is TGCGCCAGCAGCCAACCGCGAATGAGGTTGGATTCACCCCTCCACTTT.

The gene calls are TRBV30 and TRBJ1-2; no clear D gene. The CDR3 extends over 10 amino acids. The germline V and J ends were trimmed by 3 bases and 7 bases, with 6 bases remaining between them. Looked up from germline, CDR1 is GTSNPN and CDR2 is SVGIG (reference sequence). This CDR3 is CAWSSGGYTF. CDR3 in DNA: TGTGCCTGGAGCTCTGGTGGCTACACCTTC. Combining the CDR3 with reference TRBV30 and TRBJ1-2 gives the whole variable domain SQTIHQWPATLVQPVGSPLSLECTVEGTSNPNLYWYRQAAGRGLQLLFYSVGIGQISSEVPQNLSASRPQDRQFILSSKKLLLSDSGFYLCAWSSGGYTFGSGTRLTVV.

This chain connects TRBV19 to TRBJ1-1; D is possibly TRBD1 (6 bases). The germline V gene encodes CDR1 LNHDA and CDR2 SQIVND (reference sequence). The CDR3 spans 14 residues. Trimming left V 7 bases short and J 5 bases short, with 17 bases between. CDR3 coding DNA: TGTGCCAGTACCGAAGGGGGGGGAGGGACTGAAGCTTTCTTT. This codes for CASTEGGGGTEAFF.

CDR3 in amino acids: CAWLPRARKDTIYF. In DNA, the CDR3 is TGTGCCTGGCTACCTCGGGCCAGGAAGGACACCATATATTTT. The chain is built from TRBV30 and TRBJ1-3; D remains unclear. The V and J ends lost 5 bases and 8 bases respectively, with 19 bases between them. This CDR3 is 14 amino acids long. The germline CDR1 and CDR2 sequences are GTSNPN and SVGIG (reference sequence).

J is TRBJ1-1 and V is TRBV19, with no clear D. Germline CDR1 reads LNHDA; CDR2 reads SQIVND (reference sequence). Trimming removed 6 bases from V and 0 bases from J, with 11 bases in between. The CDR3 is 14 amino acids. The DNA of the CDR3 is TGTGCCAGTAGCGACCTACAGTTGAACACTGAAGCTTTCTTT. This encodes CASSDLQLNTEAFF.

This clone was seen a few times. The genes are TRBV20-1 and TRBJ2-3; TRBD2 agrees at 15 bases. CDR3 length: 14 residues. Germline trimming cut 3 bases from V and 11 bases from J; bases unmatched to any gene: 6. Germline CDR1 is DFQATT and CDR2 is SNEGSKA (reference sequence). CDR3 coding DNA: TGCAGTGCTAGTGGACTAGCGGGAGGGCGGGGGCAGTATTTT. It codes for CSASGLAGGRGQYF.

The chain recombines TRBV7-9 with TRBJ2-5; perhaps TRBD1 as D (5 bases). This CDR3 is built from 14 residues. The germline gives CDR1 SEHNR, CDR2 FQNEAQ (reference sequence). The V end was cut by 5 bases, the J end by 5 bases, with 15 bases between. CDR3 DNA sequence: TGTGCCAGCAGCCACCCAGGGTTAGAGGAGACCCAGTACTTC. Its translation is CASSHPGLEETQYF.

The chain joins TRBV19 to TRBJ1-1; no firm D call. From germline, CDR1 is LNHDA and CDR2 SQIVND (reference sequence). Between the trimmed V and J ends, which lost 10 bases and 7 bases, there was a span of 16 bases. This CDR3 comprises 12 residues. The CDR3, as DNA: TGTGCCAACAAGAAACGGACGGGTGAAGCTTTCTTT. Amino acid sequence: CANKKRTGEAFF.

This clone was found once. This rearrangement joins TRBV7-9 to TRBJ2-5; 8 nucleotides align to TRBD2. Trimming at V came to 5 bases and at J to 5 bases, leaving 4 bases not matched to a gene. In germline, CDR1 is SEHNR, CDR2 FQNEAQ (reference sequence). This CDR3 contains 13 residues. CDR3 in amino acids: CASSTAGVETQYF. The CDR3 region has the DNA TGTGCCAGCAGCACAGCGGGAGTTGAGACCCAGTACTTC.

This chain joins TRBV6-1 and TRBJ1-1; D gene unclear. CDR1 is MNHNS, CDR2 SASEGT, per germline. The CDR3 loop spans 13 amino acids. Trimming cost V 2 bases and J 1 base, with 5 bases left between them. The chain's CDR3 is CASSEIENTEAFF. Here the CDR3 DNA reads TGTGCCAGCAGTGAAATTGAGAACACTGAAGCTTTCTTT.

This rearrangement joins TRBV27 to TRBJ2-2; 7 positions match TRBD1. Losses at the gene ends were 4 bases for V and 7 bases for J; bases not matched to a gene: 6. Germline CDR1 reads MNHEY; CDR2 reads SMNVEV (reference sequence). This CDR3 region has 14 residues. The chain's CDR3 is CASSSRQGVGELFF. Written as DNA, the CDR3 is TGTGCCAGCAGTTCCCGACAGGGCGTCGGGGAGCTGTTTTTT.

The rearrangement links TRBV11-3 to TRBJ1-6; D not resolved. This CDR3 has 14 amino acids. In germline, CDR1 is SGHNT, CDR2 YENEEA. Trimming pared 1 base from V and 7 bases from J, leaving 8 bases between. CDR3 coding DNA: TGTGCCAGCAGCTTAGTGGCTTGGAATTCACCCCTCCACTTT. It yields the protein CASSLVAWNSPLHF.

V gene TRBV19 combines with J gene TRBJ2-1; D gene uncertain. V was cut by 8 bases and J by 10 bases, with 12 bases left in between. The CDR3 is 11 residues long. Germline V lookup: CDR1 LNHDA, CDR2 SQIVND (reference sequence). The CDR3 DNA follows: TGTGCCAGTTTGGCCCGTGGAGAGCAGTTCTTC. As protein: CASLARGEQFF. Full variable domain (remainder filled in from reference TRBV19 and TRBJ2-1): DGGITQSPKYLFRKEGQNVTLSCEQNLNHDAMYWYRQDPGQGLRLIYYSQIVNDFQKGDIAEGYSVSREKKESFPLTVTSAQKNPTAFYLCASLARGEQFFGPGTRLTVL.

The rearrangement links TRBV6-1 to TRBJ1-6; weak D call: TRBD1 (5 bases). CDR1 and CDR2 from the germline V gene are MNHNS and SASEGT. The CDR3 length is 13 residues. With 3 bases removed from V and 7 bases from J, the gap between germline ends came to 7 bases. The CDR3 DNA is TGTGCCAGCAGTGATTGGGGGAATTCACCCCTCCACTTT. Encoded protein: CASSDWGNSPLHF.

CDR3 bases: TGTGCCTGGAGTGGACTAGCGGGAGTACAAGAGACCCAGTACTTC. Translating it yields CAWSGLAGVQETQYF. The chain combines TRBV30 with TRBJ2-5; TRBD2 agrees at 12 bases. This CDR3 has 15 amino acids. The V gene's germline CDR1 is GTSNPN and CDR2 SVGIG (reference sequence). Trimming cost V 1 base and J 2 bases; bases outside gene matches: 2.

Written as DNA, the CDR3 is TGTGCCAGCAGTCCCCGGCCCTACGAGCAGTACTTC. The encoded protein is CASSPRPYEQYF. This chain joins TRBV6-5 and TRBJ2-7; D is ambiguous. This CDR3 comprises 12 residues. Germline-derived CDR1 and CDR2 are MNHEY and SVGAGI. Deletions cut 5 bases from V and 2 bases from J, with 7 bases between.

The chain employs TRBV7-2 and TRBJ2-1; D gene uncertain. The CDR3 runs to 14 residues. V dropped 4 bases and J dropped 0 bases, with 7 bases sitting between them. Germline V gene sequence: CDR1 SGHTA, CDR2 FQGNSA. The CDR3: CASSYTGSYNEQFF. CDR3 in DNA: TGTGCCAGCAGCTACACTGGCTCCTACAATGAGCAGTTCTTC.

This clone was detected once. The V gene is TRBV9, the J gene TRBJ2-3; 7 bases agree with TRBD2. The CDR3 is 16 amino acids. The trim removed 3 bases at V and 1 base at J, leaving 8 bases unmatched. The germline gives CDR1 SGDLS, CDR2 YYNGEE. The CDR3 spells CASSGGPSGGTDTQYF. The CDR3 DNA follows: TGTGCCAGCAGCGGAGGCCCCAGCGGGGGCACAGATACGCAGTATTTT.

The chain is built from TRBV27 and TRBJ1-4; TRBD1 matches at 7 bases. This CDR3 is built from 14 residues. V trimming: 3 bases; J trimming: 5 bases; junction bases outside the gene matches: 3. Germline V gene data show CDR1 as MNHEY and CDR2 as SMNVEV (reference sequence). CDR3 region: CASSFRDRNEKLFF. The CDR3 DNA is TGTGCCAGCAGTTTTCGGGACAGAAATGAAAAACTGTTTTTT.

This clone was found once. The gene calls are TRBV12-3 or TRBV12-4 and TRBJ2-1, with TRBD2 as a possible D gene (5 bases). CDR3 length equals 12 residues. Deletions cut 3 bases from V and 8 bases from J, with 8 bases between. CDR3 DNA sequence: TGTGCCAGCAGTTTTCACGGGGATGAGCAGTTCTTC. It specifies CASSFHGDEQFF.

This clone has a handful of counts. The chain has TRBV19 and TRBJ2-5; D ambiguous. There are 13 residues in the CDR3. From germline, CDR1 is LNHDA and CDR2 SQIVND (reference sequence). V was shortened by 0 bases and J by 3 bases, with 5 bases between the two germline ends. CDR3 amino acids: CASSIDTEETQYF. In nucleotides, the CDR3 is TGTGCCAGTAGTATAGACACTGAAGAGACCCAGTACTTC.

The J gene is TRBJ2-7, the V gene TRBV5-4; D is possibly TRBD2 (5 bases). The V gene lost 0 bases and the J gene lost 1 base, with 5 bases spanning the gap. The CDR3 is made up of 13 amino acids. CDR1 and CDR2 from the germline V gene are SGHNT and YYREEE (reference sequence). The CDR3 region has the DNA TGTGCCAGCAGCTTGGAGCGGTCCTACGAGCAGTACTTC. It yields the protein CASSLERSYEQYF.

J is TRBJ2-1 and V is TRBV5-4; the match to TRBD2 covers 8 bases. CDR3 length: 15 amino acids. From germline, CDR1 is SGHNT and CDR2 YYREEE (reference sequence). V lost 4 bases, J lost 0 bases, and 3 bases stayed unmatched. CDR3 residues: CASSPTSGSYNEQFF. CDR3 in DNA: TGTGCCAGCAGCCCAACTAGCGGCTCCTACAATGAGCAGTTCTTC. The full variable domain, rest sourced from reference TRBV5-4 and TRBJ2-1, is ETGVTQSPTHLIKTRGQQVTLRCSSQSGHNTVSWYQQALGQGPQFIFQYYREEENGRGNFPPRFSGLQFPNYSSELNVNALELDDSALYLCASSPTSGSYNEQFFGPGTRLTVL.

This chain uses TRBV11-2 with TRBJ2-1, with 8 bases matching TRBD2. Germline V gene data show CDR1 as SGHAT and CDR2 as FQNNGV. The J segment lost 3 bases and the V segment lost 1 base, leaving 5 bases of the junction unmatched. This CDR3 has 16 amino acids. The CDR3 DNA follows: TGTGCCAGCAGCTTAGCCCGGCTAGCGGGCTACAATGAGCAGTTCTTC. The encoded protein is CASSLARLAGYNEQFF. The full variable domain, its missing parts supplied by reference TRBV11-2 and TRBJ2-1, is EAGVAQSPRYKIIEKRQSVAFWCNPISGHATLYWYQQILGQGPKLLIQFQNNGVVDDSQLPKDRFSAERLKGVDSTLKIQPAKLEDSAVYLCASSLARLAGYNEQFFGPGTRLTVL.

V and J are TRBV5-6 and TRBJ2-7; D possibly corresponds to TRBD1 (5 bases). The CDR3 runs 14 residues. V was pared by 4 bases and J by 3 bases, with 14 bases between. Looked up from germline, CDR1 is SGHDT and CDR2 is YYEEEE. The CDR3 spells CASSPVGAVYEQYF. Written as DNA, the CDR3 is TGTGCCAGCAGCCCCGTAGGGGCCGTCTACGAGCAGTACTTC.